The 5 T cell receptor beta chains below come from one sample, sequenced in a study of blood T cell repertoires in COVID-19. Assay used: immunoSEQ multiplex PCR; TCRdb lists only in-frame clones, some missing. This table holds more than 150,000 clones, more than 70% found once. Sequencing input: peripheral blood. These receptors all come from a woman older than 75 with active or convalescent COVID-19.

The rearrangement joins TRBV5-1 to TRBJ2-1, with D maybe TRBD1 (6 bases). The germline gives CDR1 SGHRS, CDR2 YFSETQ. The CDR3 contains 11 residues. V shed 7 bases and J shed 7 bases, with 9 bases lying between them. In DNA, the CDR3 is TGCGCCAGCGGCACAGGGAATGAGCAGTTCTTC. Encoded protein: CASGTGNEQFF.

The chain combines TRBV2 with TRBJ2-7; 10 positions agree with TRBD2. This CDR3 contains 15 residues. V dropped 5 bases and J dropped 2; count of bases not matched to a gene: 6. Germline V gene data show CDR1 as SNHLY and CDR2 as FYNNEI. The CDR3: CASSYGTSATYEQYF. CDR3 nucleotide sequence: TGTGCCAGCAGTTACGGGACTAGCGCGACCTACGAGCAGTACTTC.

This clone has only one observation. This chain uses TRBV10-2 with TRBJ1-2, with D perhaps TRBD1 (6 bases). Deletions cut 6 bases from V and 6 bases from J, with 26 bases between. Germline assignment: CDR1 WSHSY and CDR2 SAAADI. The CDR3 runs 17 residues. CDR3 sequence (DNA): TGCGCCAGCAGACCCAACCCGGGACAAACGTTGAGTCATGGCTACACCTTC. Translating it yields CASRPNPGQTLSHGYTF.

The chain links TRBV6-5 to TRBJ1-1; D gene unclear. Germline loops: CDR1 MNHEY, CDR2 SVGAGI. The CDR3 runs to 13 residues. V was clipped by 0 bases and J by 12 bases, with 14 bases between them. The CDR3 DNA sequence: TGTGCCAGCAGTTACTCGTTTATTGCGGAAACTTTCTTT. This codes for CASSYSFIAETFF.

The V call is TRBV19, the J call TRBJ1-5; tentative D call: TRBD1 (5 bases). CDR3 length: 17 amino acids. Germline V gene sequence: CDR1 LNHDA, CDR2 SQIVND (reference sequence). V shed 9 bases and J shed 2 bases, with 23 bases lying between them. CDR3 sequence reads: CASRTGTRVAGNQPQHF. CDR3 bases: TGTGCCAGCAGAACAGGTACTCGTGTTGCCGGCAATCAGCCCCAGCATTTT.